This passage covers 14 T cell receptor beta chains from one sample sequenced in a study of Graves' ophthalmopathy and Graves' hyperthyroidism. Amplified TCR beta CDR3 regions were obtained using RNA transcripts as template. The authors performed first-round RT-PCR with HTBI primers and then a second-round multiplex PCR. Using its own MiXCR run on the multiplex PCR reads, TCRdb lists one record per CDR3 protein. The profile covers under 800,000 distinct CDR3 sequences, with about a fifth appearing a single time and approximately 7% taken by the ten largest. Sequencing was performed on peripheral blood. These TCRs come from a woman between 18 and 30 years old with stable Graves' hyperthyroidism. Some clones in this sample may be carry-over from other donors' samples.

This clonotype was recorded at least ten times. V usage is TRBV19 and J usage is TRBJ1-1; D gene uncertain. This CDR3 is 13 amino acids long. V lost 5 bases, J lost 4 bases, and 11 bases lay in between. Germline CDR1 LNHDA, CDR2 SQIVND (reference sequence). This CDR3 reads CASSLGERTEAFF. Written as DNA, the CDR3 is TGTGCCAGTAGTCTCGGCGAACGCACTGAAGCTTTCTTT.

This clonotype was recorded many times. The CDR3 sequence is CASSSSVGWVNTEAFF. Here the CDR3 DNA reads TGTGCCAGTAGTTCCTCGGTAGGGTGGGTGAACACTGAAGCTTTCTTT. This chain links TRBV19 with TRBJ1-1; D is uncertain. The germline gives CDR1 LNHDA, CDR2 SQIVND (reference sequence). The CDR3 has 16 amino acids. Trimming removed 5 bases at V and 0 bases at J, with 16 bases between.

V gene TRBV6-1 combines with J gene TRBJ1-6, with a weak D call TRBD1 (5 bases). Germline CDR1 and CDR2: MNHNS and SASEGT. The ends were cut back, 2 bases at V and 10 bases at J, with 15 bases in the middle. This CDR3 is built from 15 residues. Written as DNA, the CDR3 is TGTGCCAGCAGTGAATTGGGGACCGGGCGATCACCCCTCCACTTT. It codes for CASSELGTGRSPLHF.

This clonotype has only one observation. The chain recombines TRBV27 with TRBJ2-5; 13 positions agree with TRBD2. The CDR3 consists of 16 residues. Trimming removed 6 bases from V and 4 bases from J; junction bases left unmatched: 8. Germline-derived CDR1 and CDR2 are MNHEY and SMNVEV (reference sequence). The CDR3 sequence: CASRQTSGRALETQYF. DNA of the CDR3: TGTGCCAGCAGACAAACTAGCGGGAGGGCCTTAGAGACCCAGTACTTC.

This clonotype has ten or more counts. The chain has TRBV20-1 and TRBJ1-1, with 10 bases identical to TRBD1. This CDR3 has 13 amino acids. Germline V gene lookup returns CDR1 DFQATT and CDR2 SNEGSKA (reference sequence). J gave up 6 bases and V 3 bases, and 4 bases lay outside the gene matches. The CDR3 loop reads CSARGQGMPEAFF. Here the CDR3 DNA reads TGCAGTGCTAGGGGACAGGGGATGCCTGAAGCTTTCTTT.

There are many counts of this clonotype. This chain connects TRBV5-1 to TRBJ2-7, with no clear D. The V end was cut by 3 bases, the J end by 6 bases, with 16 bases between. The CDR3 runs 14 residues. Germline assignment: CDR1 SGHRS and CDR2 YFSETQ. DNA of the CDR3: TGCGCCAGCAGCTCGGTTGTGACACCTCCCGAGCAGTACTTC. This codes for CASSSVVTPPEQYF.

The table lists this clonotype with many counts. The gene calls are TRBV20-1 and TRBJ2-7; D uncertain. Trimming removed 3 bases at V and 3 bases at J, with 12 bases between. Germline V CDR1 and CDR2: DFQATT, SNEGSKA (reference sequence). This CDR3 is built from 13 residues. Written as DNA, the CDR3 is TGCAGTGCTAGTCGTGGCAGGCTCTACGAGCAGTACTTC. This encodes CSASRGRLYEQYF.

V usage is TRBV2 and J usage is TRBJ1-5; possibly TRBD1 for D (6 bases). This CDR3 region has 16 residues. With 4 bases removed from V and 2 bases from J, the gap between germline ends came to 15 bases. From germline, CDR1 is SNHLY and CDR2 FYNNEI. The CDR3 sequence is CASSVNGGRGNQPQHF. CDR3 nucleotide sequence: TGTGCCAGCAGTGTGAATGGGGGCCGGGGCAATCAGCCCCAGCATTTT.

The chain is built from TRBV2 and TRBJ2-7, with a possible D match to TRBD2 (5 bases). Trimming cost V 7 bases and J 1 base, with 11 bases left between them. The CDR3 length is 13 residues. Germline-derived CDR1 and CDR2 are SNHLY and FYNNEI. The CDR3 DNA follows: TGTGCCAGCATGGGAGAGTGGTCCTACGAGCAGTACTTC. This sequence encodes CASMGEWSYEQYF.

The chain couples TRBV3-1 to TRBJ1-6; D unresolved. V gave up 3 bases and J gave up 10 bases, with 7 bases separating them. Germline CDR1 is LGHDT and CDR2 is YNNKEL (reference sequence). The CDR3 is 12 residues long. CDR3 protein: CASSQRSSPLHF. Here the CDR3 DNA reads TGTGCCAGCAGCCAGAGATCCTCACCCCTCCACTTT.

This clonotype was counted ten times or more. The V gene is TRBV9, the J gene TRBJ1-3; D gene ambiguous. This CDR3 spans 15 amino acids. V shed 0 bases and J shed 3 bases, with 10 bases lying between them. The germline CDR1 and CDR2 sequences are SGDLS and YYNGEE. The CDR3 is CASSVGGEIGNTIYF. The CDR3 DNA is TGTGCCAGCAGCGTAGGGGGTGAGATTGGAAACACCATATATTTT.

The CDR3 sequence: CASGRGEGKSPLHF. The CDR3 coding sequence is TGTGCCAGCGGTCGGGGGGAAGGAAAATCACCCCTCCACTTT. The chain has TRBV6-1 and TRBJ1-6, with a possible D match to TRBD1 (5 bases). This CDR3 is 14 amino acids long. The V end was cut by 8 bases, the J end by 10 bases, with 18 bases between. The germline V gene encodes CDR1 MNHNS and CDR2 SASEGT.

In this sample, this clonotype turned up many times. V is TRBV7-9 and J is TRBJ1-5; 8 bases agree with TRBD1. Germline trimming cut 5 bases from V and 7 bases from J; bases unmatched to any gene: 7. The CDR3 contains 14 residues. Germline V gene data show CDR1 as SEHNR and CDR2 as FQNEAQ (reference sequence). CDR3 residues: CASSPGQGRQPQHF. The DNA for the CDR3 is TGTGCCAGCAGCCCCGGACAGGGCCGGCAGCCCCAGCATTTT.

This clonotype was seen ten or more times. This chain links TRBV7-2 with TRBJ1-6, with D possibly being TRBD1 (6 bases). The germline V gene encodes CDR1 SGHTA and CDR2 FQGNSA. The V and J ends lost 5 bases and 8 bases respectively, with 16 bases between them. This CDR3 has 15 residues. In DNA, the CDR3 is TGTGCCAGCAGCCCCGAGGGGGACGGTTATTCACCCCTCCACTTT. This codes for CASSPEGDGYSPLHF.